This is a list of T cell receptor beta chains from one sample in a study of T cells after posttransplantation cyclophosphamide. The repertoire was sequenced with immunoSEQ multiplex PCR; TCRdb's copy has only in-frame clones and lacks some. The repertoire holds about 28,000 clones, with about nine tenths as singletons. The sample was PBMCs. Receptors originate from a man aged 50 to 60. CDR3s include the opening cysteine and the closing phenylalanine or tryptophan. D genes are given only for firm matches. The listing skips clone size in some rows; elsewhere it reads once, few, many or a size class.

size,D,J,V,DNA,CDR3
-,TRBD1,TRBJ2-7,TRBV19,TGTGCCAGTAGTATTGTACAGGGGGCAGACGAGCAGTACTTC,CASSIVQGADEQYF
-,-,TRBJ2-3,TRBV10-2,TGCGCCAGCAGGCGGGGTTTCACAGATACGCAGTATTTT,CASRRGFTDTQYF
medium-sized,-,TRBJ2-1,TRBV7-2,TGTGCCAGCAGCTTCGACAGGAGCTCCTACAATGAGCAGTTCTTC,CASSFDRSSYNEQFF
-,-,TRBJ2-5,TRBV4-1,TGCGCCAGCAGCCATAGGCTAGTAGAAGAGACCCAGTACTTC,CASSHRLVEETQYF
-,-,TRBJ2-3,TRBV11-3,TGTGCCAGCAGCTTAGATCGTCTAGCATCGACAGATACGCAGTATTTT,CASSLDRLASTDTQYF
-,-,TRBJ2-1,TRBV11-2,TGTGCCAGCAGCTTAGTCGGGGGAAATGAGCAGTTCTTC,CASSLVGGNEQFF
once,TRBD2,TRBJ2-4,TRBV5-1,TGCGCCAGCAGCACGATTAGCGGGAGGGGGGACATTCAGTACTTC,CASSTISGRGDIQYF
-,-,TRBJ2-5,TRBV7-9,TGTGCCAGCAGCCCCAGGACTAACCAAGAGACCCAGTACTTC,CASSPRTNQETQYF
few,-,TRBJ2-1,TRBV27,TGTGCCAGCGCCCCCTCCGGGAATGAGCAGTTCTTC,CASAPSGNEQFF
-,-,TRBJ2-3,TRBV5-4,TGTGCCAGCAGCTTCACAACAGATACGCAGTATTTT,CASSFTTDTQYF
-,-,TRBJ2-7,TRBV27,TGTGCCAGCAGTTTATTCCCCACAGGGAACTACGAGCAGTACTTC,CASSLFPTGNYEQYF
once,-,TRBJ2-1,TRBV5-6,TGTGCCAGCAGCTTGGCCTCCCCTGAGCAGTTCTTC,CASSLASPEQFF
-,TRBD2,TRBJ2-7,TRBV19,TGTGCCAGTAGTATTGGGGGGGGACTGTCTTCCTACGAGCAGTACTTC,CASSIGGGLSSYEQYF
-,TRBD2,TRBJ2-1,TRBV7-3,TGTGCCAGCAGCCCCGCGGGACTAGCGGGGTACAATGAGCAGTTCTTC,CASSPAGLAGYNEQFF
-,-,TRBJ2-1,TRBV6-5,TGTGCCAGCAGTTACACCCTAGACAATGAGCAGTTCTTC,CASSYTLDNEQFF
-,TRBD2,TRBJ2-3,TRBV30,TGTGCCTGGACCGGGACTACCTTTAGCACAGATACGCAGTATTTT,CAWTGTTFSTDTQYF
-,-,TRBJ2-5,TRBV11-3,TGTGCCAGCAGCTCAGGAGAGGGAGAGACCCAGTACTTC,CASSSGEGETQYF
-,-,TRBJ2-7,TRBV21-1,TGTGCTCCCCTGGGGGAGGGAGGCGACGAGCAGTACTTC,CAPLGEGGDEQYF
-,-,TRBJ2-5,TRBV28,TGTGCCAGCAGTTTATGGGACATTGTCCAAGAGACCCAGTACTTC,CASSLWDIVQETQYF
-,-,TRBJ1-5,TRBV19,TGTGCCAGTAGTATAGATAGAGGACAGCAAAATAATCAGCCCCAGCATTTT,CASSIDRGQQNNQPQHF
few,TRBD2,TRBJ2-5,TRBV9,TGTGCCAGCAGCCCAAGGTGGGGCGGGGGGGGCGAGACCCAGTACTTC,CASSPRWGGGGETQYF
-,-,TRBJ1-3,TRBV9,TGTGCCAGCAGCGTAACATCAGGGGCTGGAAACACCATATATTTT,CASSVTSGAGNTIYF
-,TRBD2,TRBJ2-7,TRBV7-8,TGTGCCAGCAGCTTAGCTCCACTAGCGGGTTCCTACGAGCAGTACTTC,CASSLAPLAGSYEQYF
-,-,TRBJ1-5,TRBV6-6,TGTGCCAGCAGTCCATCCGGGTTCAATCAGCCCCAGCATTTT,CASSPSGFNQPQHF
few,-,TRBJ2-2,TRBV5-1,TGCGCCAGCAGCTTGGCCGTATACTACGGGGAGCTGTTTTTT,CASSLAVYYGELFF
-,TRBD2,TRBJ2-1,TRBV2,TGTGCCAGCAGTGAGGGGAGGGAGACCTACAATGAGCAGTTCTTC,CASSEGRETYNEQFF
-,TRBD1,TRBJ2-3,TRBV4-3,TGCGCCAGCAGCCAAACTAGTACAGGGGGACACTCAGATACGCAGTATTTT,CASSQTSTGGHSDTQYF
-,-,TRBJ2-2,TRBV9,TGTGCCAGCAGCGTAGGGACACCGAACACCGGGGAGCTGTTTTTT,CASSVGTPNTGELFF
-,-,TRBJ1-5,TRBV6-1,TGTGCCAGCAGTTTCTCGGGGTCAAGTCAGTCCCAGCATTTT,CASSFSGSSQSQHF
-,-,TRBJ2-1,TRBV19,TGTGCCAGTAGTATAAAATTAGAGATGGGGGGGCGGCAGTTCTTC,CASSIKLEMGGRQFF
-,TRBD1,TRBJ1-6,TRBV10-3,TGTGCCATCAGTGATGTCCTTCTGGACAGGGGATCACCCCTCCACTTT,CAISDVLLDRGSPLHF